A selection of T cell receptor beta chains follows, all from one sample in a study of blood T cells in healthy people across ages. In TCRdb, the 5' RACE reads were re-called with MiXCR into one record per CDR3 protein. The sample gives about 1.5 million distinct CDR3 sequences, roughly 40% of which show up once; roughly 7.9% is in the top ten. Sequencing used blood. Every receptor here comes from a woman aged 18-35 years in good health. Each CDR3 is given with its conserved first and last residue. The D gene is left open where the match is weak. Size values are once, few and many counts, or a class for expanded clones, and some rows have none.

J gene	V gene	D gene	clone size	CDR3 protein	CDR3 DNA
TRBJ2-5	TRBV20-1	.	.	CSANVEGETQYF	TGCAGTGCGAACGTAGAGGGGGAGACCCAGTACTTC
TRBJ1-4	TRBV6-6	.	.	CASSYLGTNEKLFF	TGTGCCAGCAGTTACCTGGGCACTAATGAAAAACTGTTTTTT
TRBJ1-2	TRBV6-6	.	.	CGVYANYGYTF	TGTGGGGTATACGCTAACTATGGCTACACCTTC
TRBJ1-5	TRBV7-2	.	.	CASSLPHLGPRGNQPQHF	TGTGCCAGCAGCTTACCCCACCTTGGACCGCGGGGCAATCAGCCCCAGCATTTT
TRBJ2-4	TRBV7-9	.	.	CATTVPGENIQYF	TGTGCCACCACAGTCCCTGGTGAAAACATTCAGTACTTC
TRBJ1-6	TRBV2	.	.	CASRGSRYSPLHF	TGTGCCAGCCGAGGGTCCCGTTATTCACCCCTCCACTTT
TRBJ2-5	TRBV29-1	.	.	CSVDTGGGSFGTQYF	TGCAGCGTTGATACAGGGGGGGGCTCGTTTGGGACCCAGTACTTC
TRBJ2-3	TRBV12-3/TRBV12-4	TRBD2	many	CASSPRLATTDTQYF	TGTGCCAGCAGTCCCCGACTAGCGACCACAGATACGCAGTATTTT
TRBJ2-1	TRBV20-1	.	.	CSAREWQSSYNEQFF	TGCAGTGCTAGAGAGTGGCAAAGCTCCTACAATGAGCAGTTCTTC
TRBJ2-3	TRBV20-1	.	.	CSIQGRTDTQYF	TGCAGTATTCAGGGCCGCACAGATACGCAGTATTTT
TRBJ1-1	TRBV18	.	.	CASSPMAVNTEAFF	TGTGCCAGCTCACCAATGGCGGTGAACACTGAAGCTTTCTTT
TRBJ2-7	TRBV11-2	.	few	CASSWMDEQYF	TGTGCCAGCAGCTGGATGGACGAGCAGTACTTC
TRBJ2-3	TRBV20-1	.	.	CSAEDSSSTDTQYF	TGCAGTGCGGAAGACAGTTCTAGCACAGATACGCAGTATTTT
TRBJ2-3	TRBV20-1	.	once	CSAAKGGGRTDTQYF	TGCAGTGCTGCCAAGGGGGGGGGCCGCACAGATACGCAGTATTTT
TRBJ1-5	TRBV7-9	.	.	CASTLGGREQPQHF	TGTGCCAGCACCCTGGGAGGCAGGGAACAGCCCCAGCATTTT
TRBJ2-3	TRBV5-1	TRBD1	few	CASSLTTGFGTDTQYF	TGCGCCAGCAGCTTAACGACAGGGTTCGGCACAGATACGCAGTATTTT
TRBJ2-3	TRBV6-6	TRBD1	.	CASSLTRDSRRTDTQYF	TGTGCCAGCAGTTTAACCCGGGACAGTAGAAGAACAGATACGCAGTATTTT
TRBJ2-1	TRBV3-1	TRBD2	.	CTSSQDSGEYNEQFF	TGTACCAGCAGCCAAGATAGCGGGGAGTACAATGAGCAGTTCTTC
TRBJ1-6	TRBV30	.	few	CAWDGDWTNSPLHF	TGTGCCTGGGATGGGGACTGGACCAATTCACCCCTCCACTTT
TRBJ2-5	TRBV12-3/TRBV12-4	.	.	CASSLVAYRDEQETQYF	TGTGCCAGCAGTTTGGTCGCGTATAGGGACGAACAAGAGACCCAGTACTTC
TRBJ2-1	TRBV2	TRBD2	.	CASAGLAGGSSYNEQFF	TGTGCCAGTGCGGGACTAGCGGGTGGAAGCTCCTACAATGAGCAGTTCTTC
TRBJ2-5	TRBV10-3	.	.	CAISRVYQETQYF	TGTGCCATCAGTAGGGTGTACCAAGAGACCCAGTACTTC
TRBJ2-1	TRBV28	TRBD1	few	CASNDRGHDEQFF	TGTGCCAGCAACGACAGGGGGCACGATGAGCAGTTCTTC
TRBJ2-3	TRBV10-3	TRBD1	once	CAISDLGQGEGDTQYF	TGTGCCATCAGTGATCTCGGACAGGGAGAGGGAGATACGCAGTATTTT
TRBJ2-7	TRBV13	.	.	CANSLDRDSYEQYF	TGTGCCAACAGCTTGGACAGAGATTCCTACGAGCAGTACTTC
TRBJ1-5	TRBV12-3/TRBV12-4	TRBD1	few	CASSPTGAYNQPQHF	TGTGCCAGCAGTCCGACAGGGGCCTACAATCAGCCCCAGCATTTT
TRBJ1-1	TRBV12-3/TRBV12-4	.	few	CASSLDQGRFTEAFF	TGTGCCAGCAGTTTGGATCAGGGCCGGTTCACTGAAGCTTTCTTT
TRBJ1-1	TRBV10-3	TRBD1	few	CAIRAPGQGYTEAFF	TGTGCCATCAGGGCCCCGGGACAGGGGTACACTGAAGCTTTCTTT
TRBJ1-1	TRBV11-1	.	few	CASSLWGSNTEAFF	TGTGCCAGCAGCTTGTGGGGTTCAAACACTGAAGCTTTCTTT
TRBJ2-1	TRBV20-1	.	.	CSARERAVYNEQFF	TGCAGTGCTAGAGAAAGAGCCGTCTACAATGAGCAGTTCTTC
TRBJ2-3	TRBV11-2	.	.	CASSPPGRARADTQYF	TGTGCCAGCAGCCCCCCGGGCAGGGCCAGGGCAGATACGCAGTATTTT
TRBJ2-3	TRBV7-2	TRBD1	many	CASSPDRGDTQYF	TGTGCCAGCAGCCCCGACAGGGGTGATACGCAGTATTTT
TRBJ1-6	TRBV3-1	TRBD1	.	CASSPRDRATNSPLHF	TGTGCCAGCAGCCCCCGGGACAGGGCCACGAATTCACCCCTCCACTTT
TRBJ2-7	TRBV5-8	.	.	CASSYLRAGEQYF	TGTGCCAGCAGTTACCTCAGGGCTGGTGAGCAGTACTTC